This TCR beta chain was found in a study of blood T cells in healthy people across ages. Study information: Template-switching capture recovered about one barcoded beta molecule per two T cells. General study results and limits: Diversity of TCR beta correlated strongly with naive T cell percentage.

Primed by a sample-barcoded 5' primer and a J-beta primer mix, a second PCR proceeded for 7 to 11 cycles. In TCRdb, the 5' RACE reads were re-called with MiXCR into one record per CDR3 protein. The table has fewer than 2 million distinct CDR3 sequences, more than 35% seen once. PBMCs, at least 7 million per sample, were isolated. Turning to this clonotype: The antigen is not known.

This TCR came from a human donor in good health. Sequenced material: blood.

The CDR3 bases are TGCGCCAGCAGCCAAGGTATACTTCATCAGCCCCAGCATTTT. It encodes CASSQGILHQPQHF. J is TRBJ1-5 and V is TRBV4-1; no firm D call. The CDR3 has 14 amino acids. CDR1 is MGHRA, CDR2 YSYEKL, per germline. With 1 base removed from V and 5 bases from J, the gap between germline ends came to 9 bases.